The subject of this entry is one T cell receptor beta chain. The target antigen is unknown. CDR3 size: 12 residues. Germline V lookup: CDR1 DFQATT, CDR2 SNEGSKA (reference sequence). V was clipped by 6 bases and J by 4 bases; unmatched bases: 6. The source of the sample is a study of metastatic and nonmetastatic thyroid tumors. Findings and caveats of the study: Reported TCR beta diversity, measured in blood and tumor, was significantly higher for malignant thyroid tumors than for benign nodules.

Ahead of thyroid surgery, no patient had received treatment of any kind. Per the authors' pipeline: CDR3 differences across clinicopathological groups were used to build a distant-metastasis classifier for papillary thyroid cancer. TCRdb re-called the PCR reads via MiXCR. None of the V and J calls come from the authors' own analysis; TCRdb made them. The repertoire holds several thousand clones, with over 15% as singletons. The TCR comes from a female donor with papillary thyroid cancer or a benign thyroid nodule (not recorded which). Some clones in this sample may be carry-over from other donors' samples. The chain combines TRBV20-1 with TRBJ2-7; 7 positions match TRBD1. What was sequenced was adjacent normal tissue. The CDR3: CSARDRRYEQYF. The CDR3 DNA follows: TGCAGTGCCAGGGACAGACGTTACGAGCAGTACTTC.